This TCR beta chain was observed in a study of blood T cells in healthy people across ages. Through a sample-barcoded 5' primer and a J-beta primer mix, a second PCR was run for roughly 6 to 12 cycles. TCRdb used MiXCR to reprocess the 5' RACE reads, holding one entry per CDR3 protein. Here the sample spans some 1.4 million distinct CDR3 sequences, 42% being singletons. V trimming: 7 bases; J trimming: 6 bases; junction bases outside the gene matches: 11. Germline CDR1 is MGHRA and CDR2 is YSYEKL. CDR3 length equals 15 residues. This clonotype was seen a handful of times. This TCR was sampled from a woman in her late teens or twenties in good health. The chain has TRBV4-1 and TRBJ2-7; 11 nucleotides line up with TRBD2. Input material: blood. Written as DNA, the CDR3 is TGCGCCAGCAAGATAGCGGGAGGGAAGTTAGGCGAGCAGTACTTC. Protein: CASKIAGGKLGEQYF.